The 9 T cell receptor beta chains listed next were all sequenced from one sample in a study of cytomegalovirus exposure and HLA in healthy donors. Primers: 60 Vbeta forward and 13 Jbeta reverse. Sequencing was performed with immunoSEQ multiplex PCR; in TCRdb, only in-frame clones are kept and a portion is missing. The data show fewer than 200,000 clones, around 78% seen once. Sequenced material: PBMCs. All receptors derive from a female donor in good health and CMV-seronegative.

The chain carries TRBV5-4 and TRBJ1-2; no firm D call. Trimming stripped 0 bases from V and 0 bases from J, with 9 bases between. Germline CDR1 reads SGHNT; CDR2 reads YYREEE (reference sequence). The CDR3 length is 15 residues. The CDR3 sequence: CASSLGAVPNYGYTF. The DNA of the CDR3 is TGTGCCAGCAGCTTGGGAGCGGTTCCTAACTATGGCTACACCTTC.

The chain has TRBV10-2 and TRBJ2-3, with 14 bases aligning to TRBD2. CDR3 length equals 17 residues. After removal of 8 bases from V and 3 bases from J, the junction contained 10 bases not matched to a gene. Germline V lookup: CDR1 WSHSY, CDR2 SAAADI. CDR3 bases: TGCGCCAGCTCGAATCCGGGACTAGCGGGAGTAACAGATACGCAGTATTTT. Translation: CASSNPGLAGVTDTQYF.

The chain combines TRBV7-6 with TRBJ2-7; TRBD2 matches at 7 bases. Germline V gives CDR1 SGHVS, CDR2 FNYEAQ. The CDR3 loop spans 14 amino acids. J was trimmed by 5 bases and V by 0 bases; bases with no gene match: 4. CDR3 nucleotides: TGTGCCAGCAGCTTAGCGCGGACTAGAGACGAGCAGTACTTC. Protein sequence: CASSLARTRDEQYF. Complete variable domain (other parts from reference TRBV7-6 and TRBJ2-7): GAGVSQSPRYKVTKRGQDVALRCDPISGHVSLYWYRQALGQGPEFLTYFNYEAQQDKSGLPNDRFSAERPEGSISTLTIQRTEQRDSAMYRCASSLARTRDEQYFGPGTRLTVT.

The chain employs TRBV19 and TRBJ2-7, with D tentatively TRBD1 (6 bases). This CDR3 has 14 amino acids. Germline assignment: CDR1 LNHDA and CDR2 SQIVND (reference sequence). V was pared by 3 bases and J by 2 bases, with 11 bases between. CDR3 coding DNA: TGTGCCAGTAGTATCCGGGACACCACCTACGAGCAGTACTTC. Residues: CASSIRDTTYEQYF.

Written as DNA, the CDR3 is TGTGCCAACAAACCCGGGACAGGGATTACAGATACGCAGTATTTT. Its protein is CANKPGTGITDTQYF. This chain joins TRBV6-1 and TRBJ2-3; TRBD1 aligns across 9 bases. Germline V gene sequence: CDR1 MNHNS, CDR2 SASEGT. The CDR3 runs to 15 residues. The junction had 11 bases not matched to a gene; V was cut back by 10 bases and J by 3 bases.

The genes are TRBV9 and TRBJ1-1; 11 bases line up with TRBD1. Germline-derived CDR1 and CDR2 are SGDLS and YYNGEE. This CDR3 is built from 15 residues. V lost 4 bases to trimming and J lost 3 bases; unmatched junction nucleotides: 5. As DNA, the CDR3 is TGTGCCAGCAGCCCCCGGGGACAGGGGGACACTGAAGCTTTCTTT. Protein: CASSPRGQGDTEAFF.

The chain links TRBV7-2 to TRBJ2-1; perhaps TRBD1 as D (5 bases). The germline CDR1 and CDR2 sequences are SGHTA and FQGNSA. Trimming took 1 base from V and 4 from J, leaving 17 bases between them. This CDR3 is built from 17 residues. The CDR3 nucleotides read TGTGCCAGCAGCTTAGTGAGTTTGGGGCTAAAATACAATGAGCAGTTCTTC. Amino acid sequence: CASSLVSLGLKYNEQFF.

The chain uses TRBV7-3 and TRBJ2-1, with 9 bases fitting TRBD1. CDR3 length: 16 residues. Trimming cost V 6 bases and J 4 bases; bases outside gene matches: 10. Germline CDR1 and CDR2: SGHTA and FQGTGA. The CDR3 spells CASSLRSGQGYNEQFF. The CDR3 DNA reads as TGTGCCAGCAGTCTTCGGTCGGGACAGGGATACAATGAGCAGTTCTTC.

The V call is TRBV19, the J call TRBJ1-1; 7 nucleotides line up with TRBD1. J lost 5 bases, V lost 5 bases, and 8 bases had no gene match. Per germline, CDR1 LNHDA and CDR2 SQIVND (reference sequence). This CDR3 comprises 14 residues. The CDR3 DNA follows: TGTGCCAGTAGTCTACAGGGACAGCGAACTGAAGCTTTCTTT. Its protein product is CASSLQGQRTEAFF.